The clone carrying this TCR beta chain was counted ten times or more. This entry belongs to a study of kidney transplant recipient with SARS-CoV-2 infection. One entry per CDR3 protein, called by TCRdb with MiXCR from the reads. Of approximately 250,000 distinct CDR3 sequences in the sample, 29% were seen once. Source: a blood sample, taken at baseline and on day 111 from a kidney transplant recipient. This TCR derives from a male patient aged 25 to 39 who had COVID-19 and was a kidney transplant recipient. Some of the T cells might come from the graft donor.

CDR3 sequence reads: CASSEHLECRKTYGYTF. CDR3 coding DNA: TGTGCCAGCAGTGAGCACTTGGAATGTAGAAAGACCTATGGCTACACCTTC. The V and J genes are TRBV6-1 and TRBJ1-2, with D uncertain. CDR3 length equals 17 residues. Germline loops: CDR1 MNHNS, CDR2 SASEGT. V shed 3 bases and J shed 4 bases, with 21 bases lying between them.